Each of the 26 T cell receptor beta chains below was sequenced from the same sample in a study of shared clonotypes between healthy human individuals. The data were produced by immunoSEQ multiplex PCR, yet TCRdb's version contains in-frame clones alone and is incomplete. The sample records over 300,000 clones, roughly 84% being singletons. Sample: memory CD8+ T cells sorted from blood. Subset denoted: CD45RO+ cells pooled with CCR7-negative TemRA cells. Every receptor here comes from a young man in good health.

The V gene is TRBV2, the J gene TRBJ1-1, with 9 nucleotides matching TRBD1. With V trimmed by 6 bases and J by 1 base, 6 bases remained unmatched. Per the germline V gene, CDR1 is SNHLY and CDR2 is FYNNEI. The CDR3 has 15 amino acids. The CDR3 DNA is TGTGCCAGCAGGTTTGACAGGGGGGGGAACACTGAAGCTTTCTTT. It translates to CASRFDRGGNTEAFF.

This rearrangement joins TRBV10-3 to TRBJ1-1; D may be TRBD1 (5 bases). V lost 3 bases and J lost 3, with 17 bases in between. CDR1 and CDR2 (germline): ENHRY, SYGVKD. The CDR3 has 16 residues. The CDR3, as DNA: TGTGCCATCAGTGATCTGGGGGGGATTGTGGACACTGAAGCTTTCTTT. Protein sequence: CAISDLGGIVDTEAFF.

The chain has TRBV10-1 and TRBJ2-3, with D uncertain. CDR3 length equals 16 residues. Germline assignment: CDR1 WNHNN and CDR2 SYGVQD (reference sequence). The V end lost 0 bases, the J end lost 2 bases, and 12 bases lay between the germline ends. The CDR3 is CASSESGIADTDTQYF. CDR3 nucleotides: TGCGCCAGCAGTGAGTCGGGGATCGCGGACACAGATACGCAGTATTTT.

With respect to this clone: Other DNA variants within this sample encode the same CDR3. The genes are TRBV27 and TRBJ1-1; D might be TRBD1 (5 bases). In germline, CDR1 is MNHEY, CDR2 SMNVEV (reference sequence). V was trimmed by 7 bases and J by 3 bases, leaving 15 bases between them. CDR3 size: 14 residues. CDR3 DNA: TGTGCCAGCAAAATGCAGGGAGTGGACACTGAAGCTTTCTTT. Its protein is CASKMQGVDTEAFF.

The chain carries TRBV4-1 and TRBJ1-4, with D maybe TRBD1 (6 bases). V gave up 1 base and J gave up 3 bases, with 12 bases separating them. Germline values: CDR1 MGHRA, CDR2 YSYEKL. CDR3 length: 16 amino acids. CDR3 region: CASSQGRQEPNEKLFF. The DNA of the CDR3 is TGCGCCAGCAGCCAAGGGAGACAGGAACCTAATGAAAAACTGTTTTTT.

This clone was seen just once. The CDR3 protein is CAWSVMGLAGGPQGNIQYF. For the CDR3, the DNA is TGTGCCTGGAGTGTGATGGGACTAGCGGGGGGGCCCCAAGGAAACATTCAGTACTTC. The chain links TRBV30 to TRBJ2-4, with TRBD2 matching over 16 bases. Unmatched junction bases numbered 11, after V lost 0 bases and J lost 6 bases. The CDR3 length is 19 residues. The germline V gene encodes CDR1 GTSNPN and CDR2 SVGIG (reference sequence).

The J gene is TRBJ2-7, the V gene TRBV7-2; 8 positions match TRBD1. V trimming: 3 bases; J trimming: 4 bases; junction bases outside the gene matches: 5. Germline CDR1 is SGHTA and CDR2 is FQGNSA. The CDR3 consists of 14 residues. This chain's CDR3 is CASSFMTGAYEQYF. The CDR3 DNA is TGTGCCAGCAGCTTTATGACAGGGGCATACGAGCAGTACTTC.

V and J are TRBV6-5 and TRBJ1-2; the match to TRBD1 covers 8 bases. The CDR3 is 15 amino acids. The trim removed 7 bases at V and 6 bases at J, leaving 13 bases unmatched. Germline CDR1 MNHEY, CDR2 SVGAGI. CDR3: CASTIGQGARNGYTF. The CDR3 DNA reads as TGTGCCAGCACGATCGGGCAGGGGGCGCGGAATGGCTACACCTTC.

V gene TRBV5-4 combines with J gene TRBJ2-1; a possible D gene is TRBD2 (6 bases). Germline V lookup: CDR1 SGHNT, CDR2 YYREEE (reference sequence). Trimming stripped 4 bases from V and 7 bases from J, with 15 bases between. This CDR3 contains 14 residues. The CDR3 region has the DNA TGTGCCAGCAGCCCCTTCGTGGGGGGTAATGAGCAGTTCTTC. Residues: CASSPFVGGNEQFF.

This sequence joins TRBV7-2 and TRBJ2-7, with unresolved D. In germline, CDR1 is SGHTA, CDR2 FQGNSA. The CDR3 is 12 residues long. The ends were cut back, 2 bases at V and 4 bases at J, with 6 bases in the middle. Here the CDR3 DNA reads TGTGCCAGCAGCTTAACGAGGTACGAGCAGTACTTC. It is translated as CASSLTRYEQYF.

In DNA form, the CDR3 reads TGCGCCAGCAGCTTGCTGAGGGGAGGTAGCGGGAGGATCGCGACCCAGTACTTC. As protein: CASSLLRGGSGRIATQYF. The chain couples TRBV5-1 to TRBJ2-5, with 10 bases matching TRBD2. Unmatched junction bases numbered 16, after V lost 1 base and J lost 7 bases. Germline assignment: CDR1 SGHRS and CDR2 YFSETQ. The CDR3 is 18 residues long.

The chain has TRBV19 and TRBJ1-1; the D gene is possibly TRBD1 (5 bases). The V gene lost 8 bases and the J gene lost 5 bases, with 24 bases spanning the gap. The germline V gene has CDR1 LNHDA and CDR2 SQIVND (reference sequence). CDR3 length: 16 residues. This CDR3 reads CASFPTIRDLRTEAFF. As DNA, the CDR3 is TGTGCCAGTTTTCCCACCATCCGGGACCTCCGGACTGAAGCTTTCTTT.

Of note for this clone: The junction departs from germline at one end; a sequencing error may be responsible. This sequence joins TRBV19 and TRBJ1-5; 7 nucleotides match TRBD1. This CDR3 has 15 residues. Germline assignment: CDR1 LNHDA and CDR2 SQIVND (reference sequence). CDR3 DNA: TGTGCCAGTAGCATAGGGGGCAGCCTAAATCAGCCCCAGCATTTT. This translates into CASSIGGSLNQPQHF.

CDR3 coding DNA: TGCGCCAGCAGCTTGGCCGCACGATCACCCCTCCACTTT. Residues: CASSLAARSPLHF. The J gene is TRBJ1-6, the V gene TRBV5-1; D gene unclear. CDR1 and CDR2 (germline): SGHRS, YFSETQ. CDR3 length: 13 amino acids. V shed 0 bases and J shed 10 bases, with 8 bases lying between them.

This chain links TRBV18 with TRBJ2-7; 13 nucleotides line up with TRBD2. CDR1 and CDR2 from the germline V gene are KGHSH and LQKENI. The CDR3 has 16 residues. V was clipped by 1 base and J by 2 bases; unmatched bases: 2. CDR3 nucleotides: TGTGCCAGCTCACCACTAGGACTAGCGGGGGCCTACGAGCAGTACTTC. It yields the protein CASSPLGLAGAYEQYF. Filled out from reference TRBV18 and TRBJ2-7, the complete variable domain reads NAGVMQNPRHLVRRRGQEARLRCSPMKGHSHVYWYRQLPEEGLKFMVYLQKENIIDESGMPKERFSAEFPKEGPSILRIQQVVRGDSAAYFCASSPLGLAGAYEQYFGPGTRLTVT.

This clone was observed a single time. V and J are TRBV27 and TRBJ1-2, with a possible D match to TRBD1 (6 bases). V lost 3 bases to trimming and J lost 8 bases, with 13 bases between them. This CDR3 contains 13 residues. The germline gives CDR1 MNHEY, CDR2 SMNVEV (reference sequence). This chain's CDR3 is CASSLGGQGGYTF. The CDR3 region has the DNA TGTGCCAGCAGTTTGGGGGGGCAAGGAGGCTACACCTTC.

The chain employs TRBV18 and TRBJ1-1, with 7 bases matching TRBD1. This CDR3 contains 18 residues. With V trimmed by 5 bases and J by 3 bases, 18 bases remained unmatched. The germline CDR1 and CDR2 sequences are KGHSH and LQKENI. CDR3 DNA: TGTGCCAGCTCATACGGGACAGCTCCCGTTGGACGGGACACTGAAGCTTTCTTT. Residues: CASSYGTAPVGRDTEAFF.

The chain links TRBV9 to TRBJ2-3, with D unresolved. CDR3 length: 16 amino acids. The V end was cut by 4 bases, the J end by 4 bases, with 19 bases between. CDR1 and CDR2 from the germline V gene are SGDLS and YYNGEE. CDR3 sequence: CASSTLFHVVSDTQYF. The CDR3 DNA is TGTGCCAGCAGCACTCTATTTCACGTTGTGTCAGATACGCAGTATTTT.

V usage is TRBV7-8 and J usage is TRBJ2-1; weak D call: TRBD1 (5 bases). V lost 5 bases, J lost 4 bases, and 9 bases lay in between. This CDR3 spans 13 amino acids. Germline CDR1 is SGHVS and CDR2 is FQNEAQ. The CDR3 DNA reads as TGTGCCAGCAGCGACAGTTGGTACAATGAGCAGTTCTTC. Translated: CASSDSWYNEQFF.

This clone has just one count. The CDR3 loop is CASSLRLGTHSYNEQFF. CDR3 DNA sequence: TGTGCCAGCAGTTTACGCTTGGGGACCCACTCCTACAATGAGCAGTTCTTC. This sequence joins TRBV27 and TRBJ2-1; D could derive from TRBD1 or TRBD2 (5 bases each). In germline, CDR1 is MNHEY, CDR2 SMNVEV (reference sequence). V lost 2 bases to trimming and J lost 0 bases, with 14 bases between them. The CDR3 is 17 amino acids.

V usage is TRBV18 and J usage is TRBJ2-1; D is unclear. The germline CDR1 and CDR2 sequences are KGHSH and LQKENI. The CDR3 consists of 13 residues. Trimming took off 0 bases at V and 8 bases at J, with 8 bases between the two ends. The CDR3 here is CASSPPGSHEQFF. The CDR3 DNA reads TGTGCCAGCTCACCACCCGGTTCGCATGAGCAGTTCTTC.

The chain is built from TRBV6-1 and TRBJ2-7; TRBD2 agrees at 7 bases. This CDR3 has 15 residues. V lost 1 base, J lost 0 bases, and 3 bases stayed unmatched. Germline V CDR1 and CDR2: MNHNS, SASEGT. CDR3 in DNA: TGTGCCAGCAGTGAAGGACTAGCTTACTCCTACGAGCAGTACTTC. As protein: CASSEGLAYSYEQYF.

This chain joins TRBV30 and TRBJ1-2, with TRBD1 identical over 8 bases. Germline V gives CDR1 GTSNPN, CDR2 SVGIG (reference sequence). V gave up 5 bases and J gave up 4 bases; unmatched junction bases: 9. CDR3 length: 14 residues. The CDR3 nucleotides are TGTGCCTGGTTACAGGGGGAGGGGTTCTATGGCTACACCTTC. Amino acids: CAWLQGEGFYGYTF.

The rearrangement joins TRBV7-9 to TRBJ1-2; 8 nucleotides line up with TRBD1. Germline CDR1 is SEHNR and CDR2 is FQNEAQ (reference sequence). The CDR3 has 15 amino acids. J was trimmed by 3 bases and V by 6 bases; bases with no gene match: 9. The CDR3 protein is CASRGQALSYYGYTF. The CDR3, as DNA: TGTGCCAGCAGGGGACAGGCCTTGTCCTACTATGGCTACACCTTC.

The V gene is TRBV28, the J gene TRBJ1-1; perhaps TRBD1 as D (6 bases). Trimming pared 3 bases from V and 2 bases from J, leaving 13 bases between. The V gene's germline CDR1 is MDHEN and CDR2 SYDVKM. The CDR3 totals 15 residues. CDR3 protein: CASSFLRQVNTEAFF. The CDR3 bases are TGTGCCAGCAGTTTTCTTCGACAGGTTAACACTGAAGCTTTCTTT.

The CDR3 protein is CASSRRTSGDEQYF. The CDR3 DNA sequence: TGCGCCAGCAGCCGTAGGACTAGCGGGGACGAGCAGTACTTC. The V gene is TRBV4-1, the J gene TRBJ2-7; 12 bases are a match to TRBD2. The CDR3 covers 14 residues. Germline V lookup: CDR1 MGHRA, CDR2 YSYEKL. V lost 4 bases, J lost 5 bases, and 3 bases stayed unmatched.